This T cell receptor (beta chain) was profiled in a study of shared clonotypes between healthy human individuals. A word on this clone: The antigen is unknown.

The CDR3 consists of 15 residues. The V gene lost 2 bases and the J gene lost 0 bases, with 9 bases spanning the gap. From germline, CDR1 is MNHEY and CDR2 SMNVEV (reference sequence). The input for sorted-subset replicate PCRs was around 0.2 ug DNA, tens of thousands of T cell genomes. Measured with immunoSEQ multiplex PCR; TCRdb has only the in-frame clones, and not every one. The profile shows roughly 890,000 clones, around 93% of them singletons. CD45RO-negative, CCR7-selected cells formed the naive CD8 fraction, which excluded terminally differentiated effector memory CD45RA+ cells. Donors, without exception, were Caucasian adults residing in Nashville, Tennessee. Overall study results and limits: The generation probabilities recorded for non-shared clonotypes fell below those of clonotypes shared by all four donors. Few donors limited the genetic and exposure-history diversity represented.

V is TRBV27 and J is TRBJ2-3; D ambiguous. The source is a man aged 30 to 45 in good health. Material for sequencing was naive CD8+ T cells sorted from blood. In nucleotides, the CDR3 is TGTGCCAGCAGTTTACTACGTACTAGCACAGATACGCAGTATTTT. Protein: CASSLLRTSTDTQYF.